Listed below are T cell receptor beta chains from one sample, sequenced in a study of Graves' ophthalmopathy and Graves' hyperthyroidism. TCRdb used MiXCR to reprocess the multiplex PCR reads, holding one entry per CDR3 protein. The sample includes 260,000 or so distinct CDR3 sequences, around 42% of them seen just once. The sample was peripheral blood. The receptors were gathered from an adult man with Graves' ophthalmopathy. The CDR3 runs from the conserved cysteine through the conserved F or W. A D gene is named only where the DNA matches it firmly. Rows give clone size only sometimes, using once, few, many, or a class for an expanded clone.

cdr3_aa	cdr3_nt	j_call	d_call	v_call	clone_size
CSAPAPPGQGGEETQYF	TGCAGTGCTCCGGCCCCCCCGGGACAGGGGGGAGAAGAGACCCAGTACTTC	TRBJ2-5	TRBD1	TRBV20-1	-
CASSPGQGEQYF	TGTGCCAGCAGCCCCGGGCAAGGGGAGCAGTACTTC	TRBJ2-7	-	TRBV5-4	few
CATQMQYEQYF	TGTGCCACACAGATGCAGTACGAGCAGTACTTC	TRBJ2-7	-	TRBV10-3	-
CSARRGGRGELFF	TGCAGTGCTAGGAGGGGGGGGCGCGGGGAGCTGTTTTTT	TRBJ2-2	-	TRBV20-1	-
CSAHSGTPNQPQHF	TGCAGTGCCCATTCCGGGACACCCAATCAGCCCCAGCATTTT	TRBJ1-5	-	TRBV20-1	-
CSVEVAEKLFF	TGCAGCGTTGAAGTGGCTGAAAAACTGTTTTTT	TRBJ1-4	-	TRBV29-1	many
CASSPSDGTNYGYTF	TGTGCCAGCAGCCCCTCGGACGGGACTAACTATGGCTACACCTTC	TRBJ1-2	-	TRBV7-3	-
CASSLAYQRISISYEQYF	TGTGCCAGCAGCTTAGCGTATCAGCGGATTTCCATCTCCTACGAGCAGTACTTC	TRBJ2-7	-	TRBV11-1	-
CSARPRPTGGTRREQYF	TGCAGTGCTAGACCCCGACCGACAGGGGGTACACGGAGGGAGCAGTACTTC	TRBJ2-7	TRBD1	TRBV20-1	-
CASSEAGKDPWGTEAFF	TGTGCCAGCAGTGAAGCTGGGAAGGACCCTTGGGGGACTGAAGCTTTCTTT	TRBJ1-1	-	TRBV2	-
CASSDGGGSGANVLTF	TGTGCCAGTAGCGATGGGGGGGGCTCTGGGGCCAACGTCCTGACTTTC	TRBJ2-6	TRBD2	TRBV19	once
CASSLGSRTGVSGNTIYF	TGTGCCAGCAGCTTAGGCAGTCGGACAGGAGTCTCTGGAAACACCATATATTTT	TRBJ1-3	TRBD1	TRBV7-2	few
CASSRQTGNTEAFF	TGTGCCAGCAGTCGTCAGACAGGGAACACTGAAGCTTTCTTT	TRBJ1-1	-	TRBV12-3/TRBV12-4	few
CASSEDGVPSNTIYF	TGTGCCAGCAGTGAAGATGGGGTGCCCTCAAACACCATATATTTT	TRBJ1-3	-	TRBV6-1	-
CASSEGLRSGNTGAFF	TGTGCCAGTAGTGAAGGGTTACGGTCCGGGAACACTGGAGCTTTCTTT	TRBJ1-1	-	TRBV19	-
CATWRVVSGYEQYF	TGTGCCACGTGGCGCGTCGTTAGCGGCTACGAGCAGTACTTC	TRBJ2-7	-	TRBV6-1	once
CSARGTPGRGNTIYF	TGCAGTGCTAGAGGCACCCCAGGGCGGGGAAACACCATATATTTT	TRBJ1-3	-	TRBV20-1	-
CASSLELRGMGYTF	TGTGCCAGCAGTTTAGAGCTAAGGGGAATGGGCTACACCTTC	TRBJ1-2	-	TRBV12-3/TRBV12-4	-
CASSQGGGEETQYF	TGTGCCAGCAGCCAAGGTGGGGGGGAAGAGACCCAGTACTTC	TRBJ2-5	TRBD2	TRBV3-1	-
CSARDKAQLTYEQYF	TGCAGTGCTAGAGATAAGGCCCAACTTACCTACGAGCAGTACTTC	TRBJ2-7	-	TRBV20-1	-
CSVDGPYGYTF	TGCAGCGTTGACGGTCCCTATGGCTACACCTTC	TRBJ1-2	-	TRBV29-1	many
CATSDAGTGGAYEQYF	TGTGCCACCAGTGACGCCGGGACAGGGGGCGCGTACGAGCAGTACTTC	TRBJ2-7	TRBD1	TRBV24-1	-
CASSRGGLSGNTIYF	TGTGCCAGTAGCCGCGGGGGGCTCTCTGGAAACACCATATATTTT	TRBJ1-3	-	TRBV19	-
CASSQDLVPYGYTF	TGCGCCAGCAGCCAAGATCTTGTACCCTACGGCTACACCTTC	TRBJ1-2	-	TRBV4-1	-
CASSTLRGGEGSYEQYF	TGTGCCAGCAGTACCCTCCGTGGGGGCGAGGGATCCTACGAGCAGTACTTC	TRBJ2-7	-	TRBV28	-
CASNPGQGARLTGELFF	TGTGCCAGCAATCCGGGACAGGGGGCGCGTCTTACCGGGGAGCTGTTTTTT	TRBJ2-2	TRBD1	TRBV2	-
CAIHEGRDPDTQYF	TGTGCCATCCATGAGGGACGGGACCCAGATACGCAGTATTTT	TRBJ2-3	-	TRBV10-3	-
CASSSVLSRDSEYGYTF	TGTGCCAGCAGCTCGGTATTGAGTCGGGACAGCGAGTATGGCTACACCTTC	TRBJ1-2	TRBD1	TRBV7-6	-
CASNQGPNEQYF	TGTGCCAGCAATCAAGGACCCAACGAGCAGTACTTC	TRBJ2-7	-	TRBV25-1	many
CSVEEGYGYTF	TGCAGCGTTGAGGAAGGCTATGGCTACACCTTC	TRBJ1-2	-	TRBV29-1	many
CASSTSGADTQYF	TGTGCCAGTAGTACCTCAGGGGCAGATACGCAGTATTTT	TRBJ2-3	-	TRBV19	-
CASRTGGSSYEQYF	TGCGCCAGCAGGACAGGGGGCAGCTCCTACGAGCAGTACTTC	TRBJ2-7	TRBD1	TRBV5-1	-
CSAPGTANSPLHF	TGCAGTGCTCCTGGGACAGCAAATTCACCCCTCCACTTT	TRBJ1-6	TRBD1	TRBV20-1	-
CASSSYSSYEQYF	TGTGCCAGCAGCTCGTACAGTAGCTACGAGCAGTACTTC	TRBJ2-7	-	TRBV5-8	-
CASSQDSGGYTGELFF	TGCGCCAGCAGCCAAGACAGCGGGGGCTACACCGGGGAGCTGTTTTTT	TRBJ2-2	TRBD2	TRBV5-4	-
CASSLAGTEVLPNEKLFF	TGTGCCAGCAGCTTAGCGGGGACAGAGGTTCTCCCTAATGAAAAACTGTTTTTT	TRBJ1-4	TRBD1	TRBV7-6	once
CSVEFGQGELFF	TGCAGCGTTGAATTCGGACAGGGGGAGCTGTTTTTT	TRBJ2-2	-	TRBV29-1	few
CASSQAGLAGGPGETQYF	TGTGCCAGCAGCCAAGCCGGACTAGCGGGAGGACCGGGGGAGACCCAGTACTTC	TRBJ2-5	TRBD2	TRBV14	-
CSARSTTGRNTEAFF	TGCAGTGCCAGATCCACGACAGGGAGGAACACTGAAGCTTTCTTT	TRBJ1-1	TRBD1	TRBV20-1	-
CSAPSGGQQETQYF	TGCAGTGCTCCTAGCGGGGGACAGCAAGAGACCCAGTACTTC	TRBJ2-5	TRBD2	TRBV20-1	-
CASSLERYGYSGANVLTF	TGTGCCAGCAGCTTAGAGCGCTATGGCTACTCTGGGGCCAACGTCCTGACTTTC	TRBJ2-6	-	TRBV7-9	-
CATSDSPVTGQGYTF	TGTGCCACCAGTGATTCTCCCGTGACGGGGCAAGGCTACACCTTC	TRBJ1-2	-	TRBV24-1	-
CSVEEGQVNTEAFF	TGCAGCGTTGAAGAGGGACAGGTGAACACTGAAGCTTTCTTT	TRBJ1-1	TRBD1	TRBV29-1	-
CSVDRQSSGGELFF	TGCAGCGTTGATCGGCAGTCATCGGGCGGGGAGCTGTTTTTT	TRBJ2-2	-	TRBV29-1	-
CATSRDQGQGSGYTF	TGTGCCACCAGCAGAGATCAAGGACAGGGTAGTGGCTACACCTTC	TRBJ1-2	TRBD1	TRBV15	few
CATKLPGTSGIAGELFF	TGTGCCACCAAGCTACCAGGGACTAGCGGGATCGCCGGGGAGCTGTTTTTT	TRBJ2-2	TRBD2	TRBV10-3	few
CASAQGQNYGYTF	TGTGCCAGCGCGCAGGGACAGAACTATGGCTACACCTTC	TRBJ1-2	TRBD1	TRBV18	few
CSTKGGSDEQYF	TGCAGCACGAAGGGTGGTAGTGACGAGCAGTACTTC	TRBJ2-7	-	TRBV29-1	-
CAISQASVETQYF	TGTGCCATCAGCCAAGCGAGTGTGGAGACCCAGTACTTC	TRBJ2-5	-	TRBV10-3	-
CASSQDRTGVNYGYTF	TGCGCCAGCAGCCAAGATCGGACAGGGGTTAACTATGGCTACACCTTC	TRBJ1-2	TRBD1	TRBV4-1	-
CASSSGWRLGELFF	TGTGCCAGCAGCTCGGGTTGGCGGTTAGGGGAGCTGTTTTTT	TRBJ2-2	-	TRBV7-3	few
CASKTGDSNQPQHF	TGTGCCAGCAAGACAGGGGATAGCAATCAGCCCCAGCATTTT	TRBJ1-5	TRBD1	TRBV12-3/TRBV12-4	-
CASSSPDGGRWRPGANVLTF	TGTGCCAGCAGCTCCCCGGATGGGGGGCGGTGGCGACCTGGGGCCAACGTCCTGACTTTC	TRBJ2-6	-	TRBV7-9	few
CASSLSSGSNQPQHF	TGTGCCAGCAGTTTATCCTCCGGTAGCAATCAGCCCCAGCATTTT	TRBJ1-5	-	TRBV27	-